This section outlines one T cell receptor beta chain sequence together with its context. Seattle participants joined during active infection and were tracked over time. Per the original data handling: Estimates of nucleated cell counts were drawn from the amplification of reference gene primers. Repertoires were generated with immunoSEQ multiplex PCR, while TCRdb's copy carries only in-frame clones and drops some. Clonal size and the V and J genes are those of that table, whereas D and trimming came from the DNA. This sample has approximately 200,000 clones, with roughly 80% found just once. From germline, CDR1 is LNHNV and CDR2 YYDKDF (reference sequence). There are 15 residues in the CDR3. V was trimmed by 0 bases and J by 2 bases, leaving 10 bases between them. This record comes from a study of blood T cell repertoires in COVID-19. In the study overall: Acute and convalescent COVID-19 samples came from the United States, Italy and Spain. PBMCs, B-cell-depleted T cells, or T cells were the source of the cDNA or gDNA that made up the material.

The V gene is TRBV15, the J gene TRBJ1-2, with no clear D. The receptor was isolated from a woman of 80 years or more with COVID-19, enrolled during active disease. Source material: peripheral blood. This chain's CDR3 is CATSRDGRGNYGYTF. CDR3 bases: TGTGCCACCAGCAGAGATGGGAGAGGGAACTATGGCTACACCTTC. Full variable domain (remainder filled in from reference TRBV15 and TRBJ1-2): DAMVIQNPRYQVTQFGKPVTLSCSQTLNHNVMYWYQQKSSQAPKLLFHYYDKDFNNEADTPDNFQSRRPNTSFCFLDIRSPGLGDTAMYLCATSRDGRGNYGYTFGSGTRLTVV.